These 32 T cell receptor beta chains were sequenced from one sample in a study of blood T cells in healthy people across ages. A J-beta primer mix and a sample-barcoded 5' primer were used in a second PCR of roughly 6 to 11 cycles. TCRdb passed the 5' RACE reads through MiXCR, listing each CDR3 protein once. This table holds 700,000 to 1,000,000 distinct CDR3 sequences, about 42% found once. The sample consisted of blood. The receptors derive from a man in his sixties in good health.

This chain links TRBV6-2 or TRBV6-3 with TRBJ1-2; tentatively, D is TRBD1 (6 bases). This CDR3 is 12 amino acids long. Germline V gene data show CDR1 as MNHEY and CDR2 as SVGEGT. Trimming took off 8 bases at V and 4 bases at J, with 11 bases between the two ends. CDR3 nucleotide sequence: TGTGCCAGCCTGGGGGGCGGCTATGGCTACACCTTC. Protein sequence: CASLGGGYGYTF.

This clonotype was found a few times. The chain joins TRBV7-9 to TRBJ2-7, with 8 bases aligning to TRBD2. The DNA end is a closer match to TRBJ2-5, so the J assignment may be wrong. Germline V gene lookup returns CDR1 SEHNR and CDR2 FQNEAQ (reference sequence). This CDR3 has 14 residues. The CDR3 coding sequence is TGTGCCAGCAGCAAGGGACTAGTGGAGGTGACCCAGTACTTC. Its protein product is CASSKGLVEVTQYF.

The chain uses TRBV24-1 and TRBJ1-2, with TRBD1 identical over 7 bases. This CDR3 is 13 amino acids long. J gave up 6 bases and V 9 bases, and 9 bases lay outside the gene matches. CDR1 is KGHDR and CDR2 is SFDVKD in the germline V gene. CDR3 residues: CATGAHTGDGYTF. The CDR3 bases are TGTGCCACCGGTGCCCATACAGGGGATGGCTACACCTTC.

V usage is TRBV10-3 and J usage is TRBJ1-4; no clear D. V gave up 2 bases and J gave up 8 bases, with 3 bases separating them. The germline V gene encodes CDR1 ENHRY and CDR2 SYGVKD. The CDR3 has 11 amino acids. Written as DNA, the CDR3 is TGTGCCATCAGTGAGGGGGAAAAACTGTTTTTT. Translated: CAISEGEKLFF.

This chain's CDR3 is CASSDDSSGANVLTF. The CDR3 DNA follows: TGTGCCAGCAGCGACGATAGCTCTGGGGCCAACGTCCTGACTTTC. The chain joins TRBV13 to TRBJ2-6; D gene uncertain. This CDR3 region has 15 residues. V was clipped by 5 bases and J by 0 bases, with 8 bases between them. CDR1 is PRHDT, CDR2 FYEKMQ, per germline (reference sequence).

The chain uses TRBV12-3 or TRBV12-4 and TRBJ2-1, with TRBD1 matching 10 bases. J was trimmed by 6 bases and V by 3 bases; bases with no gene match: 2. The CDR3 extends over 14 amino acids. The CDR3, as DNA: TGTGCCAGCAGTTTCGGGACAGGGGTCAATGAGCAGTTCTTC. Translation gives CASSFGTGVNEQFF.

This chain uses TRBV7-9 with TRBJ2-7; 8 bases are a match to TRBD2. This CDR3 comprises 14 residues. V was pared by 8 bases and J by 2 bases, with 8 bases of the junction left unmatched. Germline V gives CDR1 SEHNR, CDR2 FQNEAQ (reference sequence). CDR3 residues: CASLSGRMTYEQYF. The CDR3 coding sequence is TGTGCCAGCTTGAGCGGGAGAATGACCTACGAGCAGTACTTC.

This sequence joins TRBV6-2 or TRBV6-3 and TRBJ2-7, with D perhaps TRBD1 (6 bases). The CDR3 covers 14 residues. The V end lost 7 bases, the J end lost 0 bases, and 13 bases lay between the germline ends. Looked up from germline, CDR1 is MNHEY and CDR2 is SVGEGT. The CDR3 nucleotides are TGTGCCAGCAAAAGACAGGCAAACTCCTACGAGCAGTACTTC. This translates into CASKRQANSYEQYF.

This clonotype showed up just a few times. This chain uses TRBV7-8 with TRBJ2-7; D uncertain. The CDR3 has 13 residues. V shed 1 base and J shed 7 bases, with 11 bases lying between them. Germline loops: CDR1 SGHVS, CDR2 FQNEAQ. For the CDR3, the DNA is TGTGCCAGCAGCTTAGATCCTCTCTGGGAGCAGTACTTC. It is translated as CASSLDPLWEQYF.

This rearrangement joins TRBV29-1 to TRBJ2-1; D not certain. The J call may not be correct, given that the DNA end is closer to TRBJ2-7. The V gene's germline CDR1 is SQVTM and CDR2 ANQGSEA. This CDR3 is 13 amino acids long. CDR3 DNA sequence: TGCAGCGAGGGAAGACGGATCCACAATGAGCAGTACTTC. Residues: CSEGRRIHNEQYF.

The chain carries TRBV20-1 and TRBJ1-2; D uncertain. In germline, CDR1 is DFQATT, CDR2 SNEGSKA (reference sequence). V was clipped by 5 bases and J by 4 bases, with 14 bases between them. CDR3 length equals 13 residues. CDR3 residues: CSAPGSFLYGYTF. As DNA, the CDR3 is TGCAGTGCTCCCGGGTCCTTCCTCTATGGCTACACCTTC.

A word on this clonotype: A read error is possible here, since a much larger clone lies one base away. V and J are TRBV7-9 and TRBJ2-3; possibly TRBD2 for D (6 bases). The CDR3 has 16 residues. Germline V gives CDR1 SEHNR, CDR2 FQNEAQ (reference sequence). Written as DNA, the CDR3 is TGTGCCGGCAGCCCCCAAATCGGGGGTCGCACAGATACGCAGTATTTT. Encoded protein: CAGSPQIGGRTDTQYF.

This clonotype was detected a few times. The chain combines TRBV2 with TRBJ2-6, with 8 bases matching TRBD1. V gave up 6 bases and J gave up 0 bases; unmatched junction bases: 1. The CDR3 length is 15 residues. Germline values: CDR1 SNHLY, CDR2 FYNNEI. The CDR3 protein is CASRGQVSGANVLTF. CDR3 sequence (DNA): TGTGCCAGCAGGGGACAGGTCTCTGGGGCCAACGTCCTGACTTTC.

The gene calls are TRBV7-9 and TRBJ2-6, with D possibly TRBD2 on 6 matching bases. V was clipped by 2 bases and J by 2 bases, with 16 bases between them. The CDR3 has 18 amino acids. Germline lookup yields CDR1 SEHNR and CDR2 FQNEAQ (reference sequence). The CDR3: CASSLWGGVAAGANVLTF. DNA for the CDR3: TGTGCCAGCAGCTTATGGGGCGGGGTCGCGGCTGGGGCCAACGTCCTGACTTTC.

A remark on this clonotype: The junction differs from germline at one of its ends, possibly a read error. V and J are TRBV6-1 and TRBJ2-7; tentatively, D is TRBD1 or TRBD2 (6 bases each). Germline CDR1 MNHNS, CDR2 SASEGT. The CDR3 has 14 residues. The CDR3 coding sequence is TGTACCAGCAGTGAAGCTGGAGGGGGTTACGAGCAGTACTTC. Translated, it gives CTSSEAGGGYEQYF.

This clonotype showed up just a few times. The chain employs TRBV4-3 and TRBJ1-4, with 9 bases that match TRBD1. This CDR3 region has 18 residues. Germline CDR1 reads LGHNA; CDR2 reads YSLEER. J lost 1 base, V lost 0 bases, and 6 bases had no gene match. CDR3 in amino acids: CASSQDPWTGETNEKLFF. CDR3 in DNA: TGCGCCAGCAGCCAAGATCCTTGGACAGGGGAAACTAATGAAAAACTGTTTTTT.

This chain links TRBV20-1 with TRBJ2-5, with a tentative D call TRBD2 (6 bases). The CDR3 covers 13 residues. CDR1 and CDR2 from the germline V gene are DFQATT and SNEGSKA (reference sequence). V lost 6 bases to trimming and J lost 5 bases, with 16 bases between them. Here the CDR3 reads CSAPGLTRETQYF. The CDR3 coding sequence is TGCAGTGCCCCGGGACTCACTCGGGAGACCCAGTACTTC.

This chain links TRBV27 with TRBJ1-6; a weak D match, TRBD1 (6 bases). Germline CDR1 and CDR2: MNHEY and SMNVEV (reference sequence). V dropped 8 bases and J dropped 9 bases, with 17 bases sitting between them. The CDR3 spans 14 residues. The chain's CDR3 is CASGPAGDFSPLHF. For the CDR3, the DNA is TGTGCCAGCGGGCCAGCAGGGGACTTTTCACCCCTCCACTTT.

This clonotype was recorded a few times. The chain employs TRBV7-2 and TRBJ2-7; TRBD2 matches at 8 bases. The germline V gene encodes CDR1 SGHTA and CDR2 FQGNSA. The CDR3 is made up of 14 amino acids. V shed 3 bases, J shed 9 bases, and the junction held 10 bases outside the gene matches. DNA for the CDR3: TGTGCCAGCAGCTTGACACTAGCGGCCGTGGGGCAGTACTTC. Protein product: CASSLTLAAVGQYF.

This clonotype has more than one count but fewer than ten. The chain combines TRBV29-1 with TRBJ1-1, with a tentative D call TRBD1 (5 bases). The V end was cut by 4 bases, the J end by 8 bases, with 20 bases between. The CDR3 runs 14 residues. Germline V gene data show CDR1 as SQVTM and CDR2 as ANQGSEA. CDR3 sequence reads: CSVVPAPRGTEAFF. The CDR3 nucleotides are TGCAGCGTTGTCCCGGCCCCGAGGGGCACGGAAGCTTTCTTT.

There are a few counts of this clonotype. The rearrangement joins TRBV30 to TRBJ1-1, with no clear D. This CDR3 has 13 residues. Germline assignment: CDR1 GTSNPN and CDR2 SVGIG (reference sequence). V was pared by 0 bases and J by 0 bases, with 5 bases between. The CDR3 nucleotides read TGTGCCTGGAGTGTACTGTTGAACACTGAAGCTTTCTTT. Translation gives CAWSVLLNTEAFF.

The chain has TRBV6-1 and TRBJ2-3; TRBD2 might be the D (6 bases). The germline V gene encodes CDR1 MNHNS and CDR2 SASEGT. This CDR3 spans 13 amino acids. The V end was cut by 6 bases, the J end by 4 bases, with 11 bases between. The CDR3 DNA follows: TGTGCCAGCAGCGTGACTAGGGCAGATACGCAGTATTTT. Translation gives CASSVTRADTQYF.

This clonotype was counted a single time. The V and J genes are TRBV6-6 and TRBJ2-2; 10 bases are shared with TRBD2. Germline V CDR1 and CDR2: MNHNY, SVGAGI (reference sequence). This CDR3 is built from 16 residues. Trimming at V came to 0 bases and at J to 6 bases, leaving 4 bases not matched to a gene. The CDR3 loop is CASSYSASGGPGELFF. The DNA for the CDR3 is TGTGCCAGCAGTTACTCGGCTAGCGGGGGTCCCGGGGAGCTGTTTTTT.

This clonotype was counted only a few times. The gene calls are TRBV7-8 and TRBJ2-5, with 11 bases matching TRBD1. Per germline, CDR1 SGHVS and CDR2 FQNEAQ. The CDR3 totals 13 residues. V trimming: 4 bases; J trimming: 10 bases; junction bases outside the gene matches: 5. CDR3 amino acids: CASSSGTGGRQYF. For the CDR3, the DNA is TGTGCCAGCAGCTCCGGGACAGGGGGACGCCAGTACTTC.

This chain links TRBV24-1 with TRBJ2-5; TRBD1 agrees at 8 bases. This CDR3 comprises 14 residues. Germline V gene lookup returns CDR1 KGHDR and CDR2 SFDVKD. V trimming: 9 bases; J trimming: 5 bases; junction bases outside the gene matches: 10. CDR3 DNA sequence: TGTGCCACCCAGGACAGGGAGACGTGGGAGACCCAGTACTTC. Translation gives CATQDRETWETQYF.

The chain's CDR3 is CASSLGAPARNQPQHF. As DNA, the CDR3 is TGTGCCAGCAGCTTAGGGGCGCCAGCGCGCAATCAGCCCCAGCATTTT. The rearrangement uses TRBV11-2 and TRBJ1-5; D is unclear. The CDR3 spans 16 residues. V was pared by 1 base and J by 2 bases, with 12 bases between. Per germline, CDR1 SGHAT and CDR2 FQNNGV.

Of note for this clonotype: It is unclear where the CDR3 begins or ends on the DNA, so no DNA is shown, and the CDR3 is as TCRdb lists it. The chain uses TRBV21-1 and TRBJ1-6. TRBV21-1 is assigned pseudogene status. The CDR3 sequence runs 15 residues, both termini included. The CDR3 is CASSKVGGGNSPLHF.

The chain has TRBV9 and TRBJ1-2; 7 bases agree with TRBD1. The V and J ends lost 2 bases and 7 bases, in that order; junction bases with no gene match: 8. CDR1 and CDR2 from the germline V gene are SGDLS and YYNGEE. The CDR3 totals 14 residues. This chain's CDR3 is CASSVGSTGTGYTF. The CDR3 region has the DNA TGTGCCAGCAGCGTTGGTTCGACAGGGACTGGCTACACCTTC.

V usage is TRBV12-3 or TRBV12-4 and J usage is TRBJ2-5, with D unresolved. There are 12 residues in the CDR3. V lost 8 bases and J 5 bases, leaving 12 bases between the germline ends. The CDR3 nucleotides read TGTGCCAGCCCCCCGGGCCAGGAGACCCAGTACTTC. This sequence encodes CASPPGQETQYF.

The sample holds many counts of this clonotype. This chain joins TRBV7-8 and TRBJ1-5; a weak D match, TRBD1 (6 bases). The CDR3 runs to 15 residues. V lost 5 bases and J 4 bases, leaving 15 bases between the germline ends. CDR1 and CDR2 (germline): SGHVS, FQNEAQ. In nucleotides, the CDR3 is TGTGCCAGCAGCCCAGGACGGGGGCTTAATCAGCCCCAGCATTTT. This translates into CASSPGRGLNQPQHF.

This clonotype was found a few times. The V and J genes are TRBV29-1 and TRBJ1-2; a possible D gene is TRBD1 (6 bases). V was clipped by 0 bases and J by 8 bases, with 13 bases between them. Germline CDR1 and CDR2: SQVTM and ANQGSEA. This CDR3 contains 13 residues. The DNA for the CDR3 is TGCAGCGTTGAAGAGTATACAGGGAAAGGCTACACCTTC. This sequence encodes CSVEEYTGKGYTF.

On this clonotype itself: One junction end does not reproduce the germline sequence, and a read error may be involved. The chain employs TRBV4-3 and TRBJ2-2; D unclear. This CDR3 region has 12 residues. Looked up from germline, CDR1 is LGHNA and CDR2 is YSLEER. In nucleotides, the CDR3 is TGCGCCAGCAGTCAAGATTCTCGGGAGCTGTTTTTT. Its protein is CASSQDSRELFF.